Listed here are 19 T cell receptor beta chains from one sample, sequenced in a study of T cell repertoires in cytomegalovirus infection. TCRdb fed the reads into MiXCR, producing one record per CDR3 protein. This sample carries 650,000 to 900,000 distinct CDR3 sequences, about 27% of them seen once, and the ten largest clones take about 12%. No antigen has been assigned to these receptors. The specimen was cultured CD8+ T cells from PBMCs, collected from culture after CMV antigen stimulation. The receptors were gathered from a human donor in good health (CMV status not recorded). Some clones in this sample may be carry-over from other donors' samples.

The table lists this clonotype with a few counts. As DNA, the CDR3 is TGTGCCAGCAGTTTTGGGGGTTTTAACCACGAGCAGTACGTC. Amino acid sequence: CASSFGGFNHEQYV. V usage is TRBV12-3 or TRBV12-4 and J usage is TRBJ2-7; D tentatively fits TRBD1 or TRBD2 (5 bases each). This CDR3 has 14 amino acids. Trimming left V 3 bases short and J 5 bases short, with 14 bases between.

The V and J genes are TRBV6-5 and TRBJ1-1, with 8 bases that match TRBD1. The CDR3 is 18 amino acids. Germline V gives CDR1 MNHEY, CDR2 SVGAGI. V gave up 0 bases and J gave up 6 bases; unmatched junction bases: 15. The CDR3 DNA reads as TGTGCCAGCAGTTACTCCCCTTGGTCAGGGGGCGCCCAAGCTGAAGCTTTCTTT. Translating it yields CASSYSPWSGGAQAEAFF.

This clonotype was seen ten or more times. The CDR3 loop reads CATALASYNEQFF. In nucleotides, the CDR3 is TGTGCTACTGCGTTGGCGTCCTACAATGAGCAGTTCTTC. The V gene is TRBV12-5, the J gene TRBJ2-1; D gene unclear. V was shortened by 10 bases and J by 1 base, with 11 bases between the two germline ends. CDR1 and CDR2 (germline): LGHNT, FRNRAP. The CDR3 is made up of 13 amino acids.

V and J are TRBV7-6 and TRBJ2-1, with D possibly being TRBD2 (6 bases). Germline V gene lookup returns CDR1 SGHVS and CDR2 FNYEAQ. The CDR3 length is 11 residues. CDR3 bases: TGTGCTTCACAGCTCAGCGGGTCGCAGTTCTTC. Amino acid sequence: CASQLSGSQFF.

V gene TRBV4-1 combines with J gene TRBJ2-7, with D possibly being TRBD1 (6 bases). Trimming left V 0 bases short and J 3 bases short, with 9 bases between. The CDR3 contains 14 residues. The germline CDR1 and CDR2 sequences are MGHRA and YSYEKL. The CDR3 sequence is CASSQEGRGYEQYF. CDR3 coding DNA: TGCGCCAGCAGCCAAGAAGGCAGGGGCTACGAGCAGTACTTC.

The table lists this clonotype with a few counts. The chain carries TRBV12-3 or TRBV12-4 and TRBJ2-1; possibly TRBD1 for D (6 bases). Trimming cost V 10 bases and J 5 bases, with 12 bases left between them. The CDR3 sequence is 12 residues long. The CDR3 protein is CAMSTGNNEQFF. Written as DNA, the CDR3 is TGTGCCATGTCGACAGGTAACAATGAGCAGTTCTTC.

The rearrangement joins TRBV9 to TRBJ2-6; no clear D gene. The CDR3 runs 16 residues. Trimming took 1 base from V and 0 from J, leaving 8 bases between them. Per germline, CDR1 SGDLS and CDR2 YYNGEE. CDR3 bases: TGTGCCAGCAGCGTATCCTCGAACTCTGGGGCCAACGTCCTGACTTTC. Translation gives CASSVSSNSGANVLTF.

This clonotype was observed a handful of times. The CDR3 nucleotides are TGCGCCAGCAGCCAAGTCGGGTCCGGGGAGCTGTTTTTT. Protein: CASSQVGSGELFF. This rearrangement joins TRBV4-1 to TRBJ2-2; no firm D call. Trimming took off 1 base at V and 6 bases at J, with 6 bases between the two ends. Germline lookup yields CDR1 MGHRA and CDR2 YSYEKL. The CDR3 runs to 13 residues.

V gene TRBV5-1 combines with J gene TRBJ2-1; no clear D. The V end lost 6 bases, the J end lost 8 bases, and 18 bases lay between the germline ends. The CDR3 is 14 residues long. CDR1 and CDR2 from the germline V gene are SGHRS and YFSETQ. CDR3 in amino acids: CASNPEASSDEQFF. CDR3 sequence (DNA): TGCGCCAGCAACCCCGAGGCTAGTTCCGATGAGCAGTTCTTC.

The chain employs TRBV4-1 and TRBJ1-2, with D unresolved. Trimming left V 0 bases short and J 8 bases short, with 10 bases between. Germline loops: CDR1 MGHRA, CDR2 YSYEKL. The CDR3 has 13 residues. The CDR3 sequence: CASSQDVRHGYTF. DNA for the CDR3: TGCGCCAGCAGCCAAGATGTGAGGCACGGCTACACCTTC.

The chain carries TRBV25-1 and TRBJ1-2; D might be TRBD1 (5 bases). The CDR3 has 15 amino acids. The germline V gene has CDR1 MGHDK and CDR2 SYGVNS. Trimming took 1 base from V and 6 from J, leaving 15 bases between them. In nucleotides, the CDR3 is TGTGCCAGCAGTGAATCGAACAGTGGGGGTAATGGCTACACCTTC. This codes for CASSESNSGGNGYTF.

The chain is built from TRBV18 and TRBJ2-7, with D possibly being TRBD2 (6 bases). This CDR3 is built from 15 residues. V was trimmed by 1 base and J by 7 bases, leaving 17 bases between them. Germline lookup yields CDR1 KGHSH and CDR2 LQKENI. CDR3 bases: TGTGCCAGCTCACCACTGGAGCAGGACTACGGAGAGCAGTACGTC. It specifies CASSPLEQDYGEQYV.

The chain employs TRBV7-9 and TRBJ1-2, with D perhaps TRBD1 (5 bases). The germline V gene has CDR1 SEHNR and CDR2 FQNEAQ (reference sequence). The V and J ends lost 8 bases and 4 bases respectively, with 11 bases between them. This CDR3 has 12 amino acids. The CDR3 here is CASDAGFYGYTF. CDR3 in DNA: TGTGCCAGCGATGCAGGGTTCTATGGCTACACCTTC.

In its sample, this clonotype was seen a few times. This chain uses TRBV2 with TRBJ1-2; TRBD1 is a possible D gene (6 bases). The germline CDR1 and CDR2 sequences are SNHLY and FYNNEI. The V end lost 6 bases, the J end lost 4 bases, and 15 bases lay between the germline ends. The CDR3 length is 14 residues. DNA of the CDR3: TGTGCCAGCAGCGAATTGACAGGAAGCTATGGCTACACCTTC. Protein sequence: CASSELTGSYGYTF.

The chain is built from TRBV29-1 and TRBJ2-1, with D possibly being TRBD1 (5 bases). The V gene's germline CDR1 is SQVTM and CDR2 ANQGSEA. V was shortened by 4 bases and J by 4 bases, with 14 bases between the two germline ends. The CDR3 spans 14 residues. CDR3 protein: CSVAVGDSYNEQFF. CDR3 bases: TGCAGCGTTGCCGTCGGAGACAGTTACAATGAGCAGTTCTTC.

In its sample, this clonotype was seen a few times. The rearrangement uses TRBV27 and TRBJ1-5; possibly TRBD1 for D (5 bases). The CDR3 covers 15 residues. Germline lookup yields CDR1 MNHEY and CDR2 SMNVEV (reference sequence). The V end lost 2 bases, the J end lost 4 bases, and 12 bases lay between the germline ends. CDR3 nucleotides: TGTGCCAGCAGTTTAACAGGATCGATTAATCAGCCCCAGCATTTT. It specifies CASSLTGSINQPQHF.

This clonotype was observed a few times. The chain recombines TRBV7-6 with TRBJ2-7; 12 bases are a match to TRBD1. Germline CDR1 SGHVS, CDR2 FNYEAQ. CDR3 length: 14 residues. The V segment lost 5 bases and the J segment 6 bases; nucleotides outside the gene matches: 5. The CDR3 DNA follows: TGTGCCAGCAGCGCCGGGACAGGGGGCTCCGAGCAGTACTTC. Amino acids: CASSAGTGGSEQYF.

J is TRBJ2-7 and V is TRBV20-1; no firm D call. The CDR3 extends over 11 amino acids. Germline V CDR1 and CDR2: DFQATT, SNEGSKA (reference sequence). The V end lost 2 bases, the J end lost 10 bases, and 12 bases lay between the germline ends. CDR3 nucleotide sequence: TGCAGTGCTAGAACACCCCGTGGTCAGTACTTC. Encoded protein: CSARTPRGQYF.

There are a few counts of this clonotype. V usage is TRBV27 and J usage is TRBJ2-1; tentatively, D is TRBD2 (7 bases). The CDR3 has 14 amino acids. CDR1 is MNHEY and CDR2 is SMNVEV in the germline V gene (reference sequence). V shed 3 bases and J shed 6 bases, with 12 bases lying between them. The CDR3, as DNA: TGTGCCAGCAGTTTCGGGGGGCTCTCCAATGAGCAGTTCTTC. Protein sequence: CASSFGGLSNEQFF.